These T cell receptor beta chains were read from a single sample in a study of T-cell memory formation after mild COVID-19. TCRdb fed the 5' RACE reads into MiXCR, producing one record per CDR3 protein. The table has under 300,000 distinct CDR3 sequences, 15% to 20% seen once. Sample: PBMCs or a T cell subset sorted from them (not recorded which). The receptors originated from a man aged 18-30 years who had mild COVID-19 (a few samples of this study predate the infection). Cell type and time point are not known. Each CDR3 is given with its conserved first and last residue. A D gene is named only where the DNA matches it firmly. Size tells how often a clone was seen (once, few, many) or the class of an expanded clone, and some rows leave it out.

TRBJ1-2 | few | TRBV11-2 | NA | TGTGCCAGCAGCTTAGATATCGGAGGGAGCTATGGCTACACCTTC | CASSLDIGGSYGYTF
TRBJ2-2 | few | TRBV7-6 | NA | TGTGCCAGCAGCTTAGTTCGGGGCCAGGCGAACACCGGGGAGCTGTTTTTT | CASSLVRGQANTGELFF
TRBJ2-7 | few | TRBV12-3/TRBV12-4 | NA | TGTGCCAGCAGTCCCACGGGACACACCATCGAGCAGTACTTC | CASSPTGHTIEQYF
TRBJ2-5 | few | TRBV6-2/TRBV6-3 | NA | TGTGCCAGCAGTTACATGACCTCCGGGGAGACCCAGTACTTC | CASSYMTSGETQYF
TRBJ2-3 | NA | TRBV24-1 | NA | TGTGCCACCAGTGAACAAGGGACACCTAGCACAGATACGCAGTATTTT | CATSEQGTPSTDTQYF
TRBJ2-2 | NA | TRBV6-5 | NA | TGTGCCAGCAGGGTGGACTATGACACCGGGGAGCTGTTTTTT | CASRVDYDTGELFF
TRBJ2-3 | NA | TRBV9 | NA | TGTGCCAGCAGCGGCGGGGTCATGGATACGCAGTATTTT | CASSGGVMDTQYF
TRBJ1-2 | once | TRBV6-2/TRBV6-3 | TRBD1 | TGTGCCAGCAAAGAGACAGGGCGCGGCTACACCTTC | CASKETGRGYTF
TRBJ2-1 | few | TRBV7-2 | TRBD2 | TGTGCCAGCAGCTTAGCGGGGACTAGCGGGGGGTACAATGAGCAGTTCTTC | CASSLAGTSGGYNEQFF
TRBJ2-7 | many | TRBV7-8 | TRBD1 | TGTGCCAGCAGCTTAGCGCTGGAGACAGGGGGCTACGAGCAGTACTTC | CASSLALETGGYEQYF
TRBJ2-5 | few | TRBV3-1 | NA | TGTGCCAGCAGCCAAGGGAGCGGACAAGAGACCCAGTACTTC | CASSQGSGQETQYF
TRBJ2-5 | NA | TRBV12-3/TRBV12-4 | NA | TGTGCCAGCAGTTTACTGGAGGAGACCCAGTACTTC | CASSLLEETQYF
TRBJ1-1 | many | TRBV4-3 | NA | TGCGCCAGCAGCCCACTCGAGGGGAAGGGGAACACTGAAGCTTTCTTT | CASSPLEGKGNTEAFF
TRBJ2-3 | NA | TRBV5-1 | NA | TGCGCCAGCACCTCCGGGACCATAGGAGATACGCAGTATTTT | CASTSGTIGDTQYF
TRBJ2-4 | NA | TRBV12-3/TRBV12-4 | NA | TGTGCCAGCAGTTTAATCGCAACAGGGGCCAAAAACATTCAGTACTTC | CASSLIATGAKNIQYF
TRBJ1-6 | NA | TRBV6-4 | NA | TGTGCCAGCACCTCCGGAAGCTCCTATAATTCACCCCTCCACTTT | CASTSGSSYNSPLHF
TRBJ2-1 | many | TRBV20-1 | TRBD1 | TGCAGTGCTAGGTCAGGGGGCCTTAATGAGCAGTTCTTC | CSARSGGLNEQFF
TRBJ2-1 | few | TRBV3-1 | NA | TGTGCCAGCAGCCCGATAGGGGACCCAAACTACAATGAGCAGTTCTTC | CASSPIGDPNYNEQFF
TRBJ2-1 | NA | TRBV6-2/TRBV6-3 | NA | TGTGCCAGCAGGGTACTAGTCATCGATGAGCAGTTCTTC | CASRVLVIDEQFF
TRBJ1-6 | few | TRBV11-1 | TRBD1 | TGTGCCAGCAGCTTGGACAGGTATCCCCTCCACTTT | CASSLDRYPLHF
TRBJ1-5 | NA | TRBV20-1 | NA | TGCAGTGCTAGTGGTAATAGCAATCAGCCCCAGCATTTT | CSASGNSNQPQHF
TRBJ1-4 | few | TRBV12-3/TRBV12-4 | NA | TGTGCCAGCAGCGGGGGGAGCAGTGATGAAAAACTGTTTTTT | CASSGGSSDEKLFF
TRBJ1-2 | few | TRBV20-1 | NA | TGCAGTGCTAGAGATGGGATTGGACTTCTGGATGGCTACACCTTC | CSARDGIGLLDGYTF
TRBJ2-6 | few | TRBV12-3/TRBV12-4 | NA | TGTGCCAGCAGTACAACTAGTGCAGCGGCCTCTGGGGCCAACGTCCTGACTTTC | CASSTTSAAASGANVLTF
TRBJ2-3 | NA | TRBV29-1 | NA | TGCAGCGTTGCCCAGAGCACAGATACGCAGTATTTT | CSVAQSTDTQYF
TRBJ2-3 | NA | TRBV12-3/TRBV12-4 | NA | TGTGCCAGCAGTCTCTACGGGGAGCGCACAGATACGCAGTATTTT | CASSLYGERTDTQYF
TRBJ2-5 | NA | TRBV7-9 | NA | TGTGCCAGCGGGCGGGACGTAAGCGAGACCCAGTACTTC | CASGRDVSETQYF
TRBJ2-1 | NA | TRBV5-1 | TRBD1 | TGCGCCAGCAGCTTGATACAGGGGATCAATGAGCAGTTCTTC | CASSLIQGINEQFF
TRBJ2-7 | NA | TRBV29-1 | TRBD1 | TGCAGCGTTGCGCCCGACAGGGGCTACGAGCAGTACTTC | CSVAPDRGYEQYF
TRBJ2-1 | few | TRBV9 | TRBD2 | TGTGCCAGCAGTTTTAGCGGGGGGGCCCCCAAGGAGCAGTTCTTC | CASSFSGGAPKEQFF
TRBJ2-5 | NA | TRBV5-6 | TRBD2 | TGTGCCAGCAGGATGGGGGGGGAACAAGAGACCCAGTACTTC | CASRMGGEQETQYF
TRBJ1-4 | NA | TRBV20-1 | NA | TGCAGTGCTAGGAGTTCGGGAGGGGGTGAAAAACTGTTTTTT | CSARSSGGGEKLFF
TRBJ2-2 | NA | TRBV20-1 | NA | TGCAGTGCCCGAGCCGGGACCATGAACACCGGGGAGCTGTTTTTT | CSARAGTMNTGELFF
TRBJ2-7 | NA | TRBV6-5 | NA | TGTGCCAGCAGTGGGGGAAGGACAGATCTCTCCTACGAGCAGTACTTC | CASSGGRTDLSYEQYF
TRBJ1-2 | NA | TRBV7-9 | TRBD1 | TGTGCCAGCAGCCCAGGGGGGGGCGTCGGCTATGGCTACACCTTC | CASSPGGGVGYGYTF
TRBJ1-4 | NA | TRBV7-9 | NA | TGTGCCAGCAGCCTATACAGTGAAAAACTGTTTTTT | CASSLYSEKLFF
TRBJ2-3 | NA | TRBV5-6 | NA | TGTGCCAGCAGCCGACACCGACTCACAGATACGCAGTATTTT | CASSRHRLTDTQYF
TRBJ2-4 | few | TRBV12-3/TRBV12-4 | NA | TGTGCCAGCAGTTTAGCAGGGCATGGGGCCAAAAACATTCAGTACTTC | CASSLAGHGAKNIQYF